This is a list of T cell receptor beta chains from one sample in a study of cytomegalovirus exposure and HLA in healthy donors. TCRdb's table, derived via immunoSEQ multiplex PCR, lists solely in-frame clones and lacks some. Seen here are 65,000 to 90,000 clones, roughly 95% observed once, and the top ten hold less than 4%. What was sequenced was PBMCs. The source of these receptors is a man aged 18 to 29 in good health and CMV-seronegative. CDR3s include the opening cysteine and the closing phenylalanine or tryptophan. The D gene is left open where the match is weak. Size values are once, few and many counts, or a class for expanded clones, and some rows have none.

D gene: NA
J gene: TRBJ1-3
V gene: TRBV5-6
clone size: few
CDR3 DNA: TGTGCCAGCAGTGACCCGGGGGGCACTGGAAACACCATATATTTT
CDR3 protein: CASSDPGGTGNTIYF

D gene: NA
J gene: TRBJ1-1
V gene: TRBV29-1
clone size: NA
CDR3 DNA: TGCAGCGTTTATGTGAACACTGAAGCTTTCTTT
CDR3 protein: CSVYVNTEAFF

D gene: TRBD1
J gene: TRBJ2-3
V gene: TRBV18
clone size: once
CDR3 DNA: TGTGCCAGCTCACCCCAGGACAGGGGGAATTTAGATACGCAGTATTTT
CDR3 protein: CASSPQDRGNLDTQYF

D gene: NA
J gene: TRBJ2-7
V gene: TRBV7-8
clone size: NA
CDR3 DNA: TGTGCCAGCAGCCCCTCCAGGCCCGAGCAGTACTTC
CDR3 protein: CASSPSRPEQYF

D gene: TRBD1
J gene: TRBJ1-1
V gene: TRBV29-1
clone size: NA
CDR3 DNA: TGCAGCGTTGGGAACAGGGGGCTTACTGAAGCTTTCTTT
CDR3 protein: CSVGNRGLTEAFF

D gene: TRBD1
J gene: TRBJ1-1
V gene: TRBV6-5
clone size: NA
CDR3 DNA: TGTGCCAGCAGTTACTCGAGACAGGGGAACACTGAAGCTTTCTTT
CDR3 protein: CASSYSRQGNTEAFF

D gene: NA
J gene: TRBJ2-3
V gene: TRBV28
clone size: NA
CDR3 DNA: TGTGCCAGCAGTTACCAGGGACTTAACACAGATACGCAGTATTTT
CDR3 protein: CASSYQGLNTDTQYF

D gene: TRBD2
J gene: TRBJ2-7
V gene: TRBV28
clone size: NA
CDR3 DNA: TGTGCCAGCACGACTAGCGGGGGGCTCTACGAGCAGTACTTC
CDR3 protein: CASTTSGGLYEQYF

D gene: TRBD2
J gene: TRBJ2-1
V gene: TRBV9
clone size: NA
CDR3 DNA: TGTGCCAGCAGCGCCCGTAGCGGGGGGGTTATCTACAATGAGCAGTTCTTC
CDR3 protein: CASSARSGGVIYNEQFF

D gene: NA
J gene: TRBJ2-5
V gene: TRBV6-1
clone size: NA
CDR3 DNA: TGTGCCAGCAGTAATGACAGGACTCAAGAGACCCAGTACTTC
CDR3 protein: CASSNDRTQETQYF

D gene: TRBD2
J gene: TRBJ2-5
V gene: TRBV7-7
clone size: once
CDR3 DNA: TGTGCTAGCAGCCTCCTAAGCGGGGGGGCTGAGACCCAGTACTTC
CDR3 protein: CASSLLSGGAETQYF

D gene: NA
J gene: TRBJ2-3
V gene: TRBV28
clone size: NA
CDR3 DNA: TGTGCCAGCAGTCTATTACGGACAGATACGCAGTATTTT
CDR3 protein: CASSLLRTDTQYF

D gene: TRBD1
J gene: TRBJ1-2
V gene: TRBV29-1
clone size: NA
CDR3 DNA: TGCAGCGTTGAAGTGACAGGGACATCTCAGGGCTACACCTTC
CDR3 protein: CSVEVTGTSQGYTF

D gene: NA
J gene: TRBJ2-5
V gene: TRBV28
clone size: NA
CDR3 DNA: TGTGCCAGCAGCCCCCGCGGCAGGGTTTGGGAGACCCAGTACTTC
CDR3 protein: CASSPRGRVWETQYF

D gene: TRBD1
J gene: TRBJ1-1
V gene: TRBV19
clone size: NA
CDR3 DNA: TGTGCCAGTAGTCAACGGACAGGGCAGGCTTTCTTT
CDR3 protein: CASSQRTGQAFF

D gene: TRBD1
J gene: TRBJ2-7
V gene: TRBV28
clone size: once
CDR3 DNA: TGTGCCAGCAGTTCTAGGGACAGGACCTACGAGCAGTACTTC
CDR3 protein: CASSSRDRTYEQYF

D gene: TRBD1
J gene: TRBJ2-5
V gene: TRBV30
clone size: NA
CDR3 DNA: TGTGCCTGGAGTGGGGCAGGGGGCTTGGGGAAGACCCAGTACTTC
CDR3 protein: CAWSGAGGLGKTQYF

D gene: NA
J gene: TRBJ2-2
V gene: TRBV11-1
clone size: NA
CDR3 DNA: TGTGCCAGCAGCTTAGGAGAGGGCGGGGAGCTGTTTTTT
CDR3 protein: CASSLGEGGELFF

D gene: TRBD2
J gene: TRBJ2-2
V gene: TRBV6-1
clone size: NA
CDR3 DNA: TGTGCCAGCAAGAAGGGGAGGGACACCGGGGAGCTGTTTTTT
CDR3 protein: CASKKGRDTGELFF

D gene: TRBD2
J gene: TRBJ2-1
V gene: TRBV6-5
clone size: NA
CDR3 DNA: TGTGCCAGCAGCCCCCGGGCGGCGGGGGATCAGTTCTTC
CDR3 protein: CASSPRAAGDQFF

D gene: TRBD2
J gene: TRBJ2-7
V gene: TRBV11-2
clone size: NA
CDR3 DNA: TGTGCCAGCAGCCGCTCGCGGGCTAGCGGAACCTACGAGCAGTACTTC
CDR3 protein: CASSRSRASGTYEQYF

D gene: NA
J gene: TRBJ1-2
V gene: TRBV27
clone size: NA
CDR3 DNA: TGTGCCAGCAGTTTGGGCAGGAACTATGGCTACACCTTC
CDR3 protein: CASSLGRNYGYTF

D gene: NA
J gene: TRBJ1-4
V gene: TRBV7-8
clone size: NA
CDR3 DNA: TGTGCCAGCAGCCTATCGACAGGAGCCGAAAAACTGTTTTTT
CDR3 protein: CASSLSTGAEKLFF

D gene: NA
J gene: TRBJ1-1
V gene: TRBV7-8
clone size: NA
CDR3 DNA: TGTGCCAGCAGCTTAGAGAGGGGGATCACTGAAGCTTTCTTT
CDR3 protein: CASSLERGITEAFF

D gene: TRBD1
J gene: TRBJ2-7
V gene: TRBV5-1
clone size: NA
CDR3 DNA: TGCGCCAGCAGCATTTCACCGGGACAGATATACGAGCAGTACTTC
CDR3 protein: CASSISPGQIYEQYF

D gene: NA
J gene: TRBJ2-3
V gene: TRBV4-3
clone size: NA
CDR3 DNA: TGCGCCAGCAGCCAAGCTACGGGGGGCCCCACAGATACGCAGTATTTT
CDR3 protein: CASSQATGGPTDTQYF

D gene: NA
J gene: TRBJ2-7
V gene: TRBV27
clone size: NA
CDR3 DNA: TGTGCCAGCAGTCCCCTGATGCCGGGACACGTCCTCTACGAGCAGTACTTC
CDR3 protein: CASSPLMPGHVLYEQYF

D gene: NA
J gene: TRBJ2-7
V gene: TRBV29-1
clone size: NA
CDR3 DNA: TGCAGCGTTGATAACGGGTACGAGCAGTACTTC
CDR3 protein: CSVDNGYEQYF

D gene: NA
J gene: TRBJ2-7
V gene: TRBV30
clone size: NA
CDR3 DNA: TGTGCCTGGAGTCGAGGGCTTAGCTCCTACGAGCAGTACTTC
CDR3 protein: CAWSRGLSSYEQYF

D gene: NA
J gene: TRBJ1-5
V gene: TRBV6-5
clone size: NA
CDR3 DNA: TGTGCCAGCAGTTACACCTTACTCGGTCAGCCCCAGCATTTT
CDR3 protein: CASSYTLLGQPQHF

D gene: NA
J gene: TRBJ2-5
V gene: TRBV6-5
clone size: NA
CDR3 DNA: TGTGCCAGCACACACTCGCCGGACTCATACTTC
CDR3 protein: CASTHSPDSYF

D gene: TRBD2
J gene: TRBJ2-5
V gene: TRBV30
clone size: NA
CDR3 DNA: TGTGCCTGGAGGGGGACTAGCTTCGTGGAGACCCAGTACTTC
CDR3 protein: CAWRGTSFVETQYF

D gene: TRBD1
J gene: TRBJ1-2
V gene: TRBV19
clone size: NA
CDR3 DNA: TGTGCCAGTAGTACCCGGGACAGGGGAGCTTGGGATGGCTACACCTTC
CDR3 protein: CASSTRDRGAWDGYTF

D gene: TRBD1
J gene: TRBJ1-1
V gene: TRBV5-6
clone size: NA
CDR3 DNA: TGTGCCAGCAGCTCAAACAGGGGGAACACTGAAGCTTTCTTT
CDR3 protein: CASSSNRGNTEAFF

D gene: TRBD1
J gene: TRBJ2-7
V gene: TRBV19
clone size: NA
CDR3 DNA: TGTGCCAGTAGTCGGGGACAGGGTAACTACGAGCAGTACTTC
CDR3 protein: CASSRGQGNYEQYF

D gene: TRBD1
J gene: TRBJ1-2
V gene: TRBV30
clone size: NA
CDR3 DNA: TGTGCCCATGACAGGGAAACGAACTATGGCTACACCTTC
CDR3 protein: CAHDRETNYGYTF